The 6 T cell receptor beta chains below all came from one sample that was sequenced in a study of blood T cell repertoires in COVID-19. Clones were read by immunoSEQ multiplex PCR, and TCRdb kept only the in-frame ones, dropping some. The data show approximately 90,000 clones, roughly 85% seen once. The sequenced sample was peripheral blood. The receptor set was obtained from a man aged 55 to 69 with acute or convalescent COVID-19.

The V call is TRBV19, the J call TRBJ2-7, with TRBD1 matching 7 bases. This CDR3 has 18 residues. V trimming: 5 bases; J trimming: 0 bases; junction bases outside the gene matches: 16. Germline CDR1 LNHDA, CDR2 SQIVND (reference sequence). The CDR3 spells CASSLRGREGDYSYEQYF. The CDR3 DNA sequence: TGTGCCAGTAGTCTCAGGGGGAGAGAGGGTGATTACTCCTACGAGCAGTACTTC.

The rearrangement links TRBV3-1 (or the pseudogene TRBV3-2) to TRBJ1-4; D gene uncertain. The CDR3 covers 15 residues. V was pared by 4 bases and J by 4 bases, with 13 bases between. Germline V lookup: CDR1 LGHDT, CDR2 YNNKEL (reference sequence). The CDR3 region is CASSPLGPYNEKLFF. As DNA, the CDR3 is TGTGCCAGCAGCCCCCTGGGCCCTTATAATGAAAAACTGTTTTTT.

The chain links TRBV10-3 to TRBJ1-2, with 9 nucleotides matching TRBD1. Germline CDR1 is ENHRY and CDR2 is SYGVKD. The CDR3 covers 16 residues. Trimming removed 4 bases from V and 3 bases from J; junction bases left unmatched: 9. CDR3 amino acids: CAISGPRDRADYGYTF. The CDR3 region has the DNA TGTGCCATCAGTGGGCCCCGGGACAGGGCCGACTATGGCTACACCTTC.

The chain is built from TRBV25-1 and TRBJ1-2; 9 bases are a match to TRBD1. Germline trimming cut 9 bases from V and 0 bases from J; bases unmatched to any gene: 11. Germline-derived CDR1 and CDR2 are MGHDK and SYGVNS. The CDR3 totals 16 residues. CDR3 DNA sequence: TGTGCCAGTAACGGTCGGGGACAGGGAGCTAACTATGGCTACACCTTC. Its translation is CASNGRGQGANYGYTF.

The CDR3 is CASSSTGGRNTEAFF. The CDR3, as DNA: TGCGCCAGCAGCAGTACAGGGGGCAGGAACACTGAAGCTTTCTTT. The chain combines TRBV5-1 with TRBJ1-1; TRBD1 agrees at 9 bases. CDR3 length: 15 amino acids. Germline CDR1 SGHRS, CDR2 YFSETQ. V shed 4 bases, J shed 1 base, and the junction held 5 bases outside the gene matches.

This sequence joins TRBV7-2 and TRBJ1-5, with D tentatively TRBD1 (6 bases). Trimming shortened V by 5 bases and J by 7 bases, and 15 bases separated the two germline ends. The CDR3 runs 14 residues. The germline CDR1 and CDR2 sequences are SGHTA and FQGNSA. DNA for the CDR3: TGTGCCAGCAGCACCCCGACAGGTAACCAGCCCCAGCATTTT. It encodes CASSTPTGNQPQHF.